Listed below are T cell receptor beta chains from one sample, sequenced in a study of cytomegalovirus exposure and HLA in healthy donors. Produced via immunoSEQ multiplex PCR; TCRdb's table is partial and in-frame only. The sample holds about 120,000 clones, around 87% seen once. Sequenced input: PBMCs. Receptor source: a woman in her 30s in good health and CMV-seropositive. CDR3s include the opening cysteine and the closing phenylalanine or tryptophan. The D gene is left open where the match is weak. Expanded clones get a size class; other rows say once, few or many, or leave the size out.

V	size	D	J	CDR3	DNA
TRBV30	NA	TRBD1	TRBJ1-2	CASETLQGPDGYTF	TGTGCCTCCGAAACGCTACAGGGGCCTGACGGCTACACCTTC
TRBV6-5	NA	NA	TRBJ1-6	CASSYSGQGNTPLHF	TGTGCCAGCAGTTACTCGGGGCAGGGTAACACGCCCCTCCACTTT
TRBV6-6	NA	NA	TRBJ2-7	CATQGGSYEQYF	TGTGCCACGCAGGGGGGATCCTACGAGCAGTACTTC
TRBV7-3	NA	TRBD2	TRBJ2-7	CASSRIAGPIHEQYF	TGTGCCAGCAGCCGAATAGCGGGACCCATCCACGAGCAGTACTTC
TRBV19	NA	NA	TRBJ1-2	CASRDRINYGYTF	TGTGCCAGTAGGGACAGAATAAACTATGGCTACACCTTC
TRBV4-1	NA	NA	TRBJ1-5	CASSQEPPGTYNQPQHF	TGCGCCAGCAGCCAAGAACCCCCTGGGACATATAATCAGCCCCAGCATTTT
TRBV5-5	NA	TRBD1	TRBJ1-2	CASSASTGYSYYGYTF	TGTGCCAGCAGCGCCTCGACAGGGTATTCCTACTATGGCTACACCTTC
TRBV30	NA	NA	TRBJ2-2	CAWSGRPGRNTGELFF	TGTGCCTGGAGTGGCAGGCCGGGGAGGAACACCGGGGAGCTGTTTTTT
TRBV5-6	NA	TRBD1	TRBJ2-7	CASSTAGQGAPYEQYF	TGTGCCAGCAGCACCGCGGGACAGGGGGCCCCCTACGAGCAGTACTTC
TRBV5-1	NA	TRBD2	TRBJ2-1	CASSFLGLAGGTNEQFF	TGCGCCAGCAGCTTTCTAGGACTAGCGGGGGGCACTAATGAGCAGTTCTTC
TRBV14	NA	NA	TRBJ2-5	CASSQEPGGQETQYF	TGTGCCAGCAGCCAAGAGCCCGGGGGCCAAGAGACCCAGTACTTC
TRBV28	NA	TRBD1	TRBJ2-1	CASSAPGTGGRRFF	TGTGCCAGCAGCGCCCCCGGGACAGGGGGCAGACGGTTCTTC
TRBV7-2	NA	NA	TRBJ2-1	CASSLNGGNEQFF	TGTGCCAGCAGCTTAAATGGAGGCAATGAGCAGTTCTTC
TRBV7-3	NA	NA	TRBJ2-7	CASSLIGGSGYEQYF	TGTGCCAGCAGCTTAATCGGTGGGAGCGGCTACGAGCAGTACTTC
TRBV9	NA	NA	TRBJ2-5	CASSVGGFETQYF	TGTGCCAGCAGCGTAGGAGGGTTCGAGACCCAGTACTTC
TRBV6-6	NA	NA	TRBJ1-5	CASSREDSNQPQHF	TGTGCCAGCTCTCGAGAGGATAGCAATCAGCCCCAGCATTTT
TRBV6-6	few	NA	TRBJ1-2	CASSWEGNYGYTF	TGTGCCAGCAGTTGGGAGGGGAACTATGGCTACACCTTC
TRBV6-1	medium-sized	NA	TRBJ2-7	CASSGRDGGEQYF	TGTGCCAGCAGTGGGAGGGACGGCGGCGAGCAGTACTTC
TRBV13	NA	NA	TRBJ1-5	CASSLGTGPNQPQHF	TGTGCCAGCAGCTTAGGCACAGGACCCAATCAGCCCCAGCATTTT
TRBV2	NA	NA	TRBJ1-1	CASNAGAGTEAFF	TGTGCCAGCAATGCGGGAGCCGGCACTGAAGCTTTCTTT
TRBV18	NA	NA	TRBJ2-3	CASSPPGGQRTQYF	TGTGCCAGCTCACCACCGGGGGGGCAGCGGACGCAGTATTTT
TRBV28	NA	NA	TRBJ1-2	CASSLFKDTYGYTF	TGTGCCAGCAGTTTATTTAAGGACACCTATGGCTACACCTTC
TRBV11-2	NA	TRBD1	TRBJ1-2	CASSSSGGFYGYTF	TGTGCCAGCAGCTCTTCAGGGGGTTTCTATGGCTACACCTTC
TRBV7-3	NA	TRBD1	TRBJ2-1	CASSLQGAGNEQFF	TGTGCCAGCAGCTTGCAGGGGGCAGGCAATGAGCAGTTCTTC
TRBV7-9	NA	NA	TRBJ2-1	CASSVVFSYNEQFF	TGTGCCAGCAGCGTAGTCTTCTCCTACAATGAGCAGTTCTTC
TRBV21-1	NA	NA	TRBJ2-1	CASSKRGSGGATEQFF	TGTGCCAGCAGCAAAAGGGGCAGCGGGGGGGCCACTGAGCAGTTCTTC
TRBV29-1	NA	NA	TRBJ1-1	CSVSYNQQDIAFF	TGCAGCGTTAGCTACAACCAACAGGATATCGCTTTCTTT
TRBV4-3	NA	TRBD2	TRBJ2-5	CASSQGLGGGTQYF	TGCGCCAGCAGCCAAGGGCTCGGGGGGGGGACCCAGTACTTC
TRBV9	NA	NA	TRBJ2-2	CASSVEQGGFRELFF	TGTGCCAGCAGCGTAGAACAGGGCGGGTTCCGGGAGCTGTTTTTT
TRBV28	NA	TRBD2	TRBJ2-6	CASSPLGSGRSHSGANVLTF	TGTGCCAGCAGTCCCCTTGGTAGCGGGAGGTCTCACTCTGGGGCCAACGTCCTGACTTTC
TRBV19	once	NA	TRBJ1-2	CASSIRGSGYTF	TGTGCCAGTAGTATTCGGGGTTCGGGCTACACCTTC
TRBV29-1	NA	NA	TRBJ2-1	CSVVVSWNEQFF	TGCAGCGTTGTGGTGAGTTGGAATGAGCAGTTCTTC
TRBV4-3	NA	NA	TRBJ2-1	CASSQVFGWRNEQFF	TGCGCCAGCAGCCAAGTTTTTGGCTGGAGGAATGAGCAGTTCTTC
TRBV2	NA	TRBD1	TRBJ2-2	CASSGWGQGNTGELFF	TGTGCCAGCAGTGGTTGGGGACAGGGGAACACCGGGGAGCTGTTTTTT
TRBV10-3	once	TRBD2	TRBJ2-1	CAISESIRRGGQNEQFF	TGTGCCATCAGTGAGTCTATACGGCGGGGGGGCCAGAATGAGCAGTTCTTC
TRBV28	NA	NA	TRBJ2-3	CASSSTLRGGSDTQYF	TGTGCCAGCAGTTCAACCCTAAGGGGAGGATCAGATACGCAGTATTTT
TRBV4-3	NA	TRBD1	TRBJ2-1	CASSQDGTGGLYNEQFF	TGCGCCAGCAGCCAAGATGGGACAGGGGGGCTCTACAATGAGCAGTTCTTC
TRBV2	NA	TRBD1	TRBJ2-7	CASRVPTGQSYEQYF	TGTGCCAGCAGGGTCCCGACAGGGCAGTCCTACGAGCAGTACTTC
TRBV6-5	NA	NA	TRBJ2-5	CASSYSSGTRETQYF	TGTGCCAGCAGTTATTCTTCCGGGACTCGGGAGACCCAGTACTTC
TRBV29-1	NA	TRBD2	TRBJ2-1	CSSRLAGSSYEQFF	TGCAGCTCCCGACTAGCCGGTTCTTCCTATGAGCAGTTCTTC
TRBV5-1	once	TRBD1	TRBJ2-3	CASSLTSAGGTDTQYF	TGCGCCAGCAGCTTAACGAGTGCAGGGGGCACCGATACGCAGTATTTT
TRBV4-3	NA	TRBD2	TRBJ2-7	CASSQGTSGYEQYF	TGCGCCAGCAGCCAAGGGACTAGCGGGTACGAGCAGTACTTC
TRBV13	NA	TRBD2	TRBJ2-1	CASSLRTSYNEQFF	TGTGCCAGCAGCTTAAGGACTAGCTACAATGAGCAGTTCTTC
TRBV7-2	once	NA	TRBJ2-4	CASSSNYGGDIQYF	TGTGCCAGCAGCTCCAATTATGGCGGGGACATTCAGTACTTC
TRBV5-5	NA	NA	TRBJ2-7	CASSLDGLRSGEQYF	TGTGCCAGCAGCTTGGATGGACTCCGATCCGGCGAGCAGTACTTC
TRBV2	NA	TRBD1	TRBJ1-5	CASRRDRRSNQPQHF	TGTGCCAGCAGGAGGGACAGGAGAAGCAATCAGCCCCAGCATTTT
TRBV5-6	once	NA	TRBJ2-5	CASSRPSVETQYF	TGTGCCAGCAGTCGGCCGAGCGTCGAGACCCAGTACTTC